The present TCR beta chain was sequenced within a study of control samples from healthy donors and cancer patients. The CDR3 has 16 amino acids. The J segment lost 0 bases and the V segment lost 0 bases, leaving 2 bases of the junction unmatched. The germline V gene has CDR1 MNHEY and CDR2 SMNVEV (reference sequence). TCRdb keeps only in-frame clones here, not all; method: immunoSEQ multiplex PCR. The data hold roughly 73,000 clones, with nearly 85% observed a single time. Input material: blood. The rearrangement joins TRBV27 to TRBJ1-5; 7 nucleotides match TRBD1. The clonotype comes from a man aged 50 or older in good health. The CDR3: CASSLSGQYSNQPQHF. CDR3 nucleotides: TGTGCCAGCAGTTTATCGGGACAGTATAGCAATCAGCCCCAGCATTTT.